This T cell receptor (beta chain) was identified during a study of OX40 agonist ivuxolimab in advanced cancers. Across the study: In this cohort, patients received ivuxolimab, an agonistic anti-OX40 (CD134) antibody. The dose-escalation cohort had hepatocellular carcinoma, melanoma, renal cell or head and neck cancer.

On cycle 4 day 1 and cycle 7 day 1, as well as at baseline, blood was sampled. Sequencing was performed with immunoSEQ multiplex PCR; in TCRdb, only in-frame clones are kept and a portion is missing. Of around 66,000 clones listed, about 85% are singletons. The CDR3 consists of 11 residues. V dropped 4 bases and J dropped 2 bases, with 4 bases sitting between them. General study findings and limits: Clonal expansion from baseline to week 6 occurred in both CD4+ and CD8+ T cells.

Concerning this clone itself: The antigen is undetermined.

This sequence was found in an adult with an advanced solid tumor such as melanoma, head and neck, liver or kidney cancer. This material consisted of CD4+ or CD8+ T cells sorted from blood, taken in a trial of the OX40 agonist ivuxolimab. J is TRBJ2-7 and V is TRBV5-3; the D is unclear. TRBV5-3 falls under the ORF class, with uncertain function. The CDR3 loop reads CARSPAYEQYF. The DNA of the CDR3 is TGTGCCAGAAGCCCCGCCTACGAGCAGTACTTC.